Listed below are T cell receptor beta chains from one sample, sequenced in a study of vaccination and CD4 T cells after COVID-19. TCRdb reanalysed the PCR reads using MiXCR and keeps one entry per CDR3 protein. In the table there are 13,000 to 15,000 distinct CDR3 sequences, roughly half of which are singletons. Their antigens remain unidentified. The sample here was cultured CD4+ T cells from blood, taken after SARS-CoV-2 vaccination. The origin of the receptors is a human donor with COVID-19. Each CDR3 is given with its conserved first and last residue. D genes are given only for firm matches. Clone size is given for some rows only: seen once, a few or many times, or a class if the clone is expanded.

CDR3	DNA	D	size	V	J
CASSLEASGTGELFF	TGTGCCAGCAGCTTAGAGGCTAGCGGCACCGGGGAGCTGTTTTTT	TRBD2	NA	TRBV7-2	TRBJ2-2
CASSEPGQGVETQYF	TGTGCCAGCAGCGAACCGGGACAGGGAGTAGAGACCCAGTACTTC	TRBD1	NA	TRBV2	TRBJ2-5
CAIRGGGNTGELFF	TGTGCCATCCGGGGGGGGGGGAACACCGGGGAGCTGTTTTTT	TRBD2	NA	TRBV10-3	TRBJ2-2
CSARTVSYEQYF	TGCAGTGCTAGGACAGTTAGCTACGAGCAGTACTTC	NA	few	TRBV20-1	TRBJ2-7
CASSQVFGLTDAPLDEQYF	TGCGCCAGCAGCCAGGTCTTCGGACTGACGGACGCCCCTCTCGACGAGCAGTACTTC	NA	once	TRBV4-1	TRBJ2-7
CASLVGGTTYGYTF	TGTGCCAGTCTAGTCGGGGGCACGACCTATGGCTACACCTTC	NA	few	TRBV28	TRBJ1-2
CASRDQRNTEAFF	TGTGCCAGCAGGGACCAGCGGAACACTGAAGCTTTCTTT	NA	NA	TRBV12-3/TRBV12-4	TRBJ1-1
CASAAGRNTGELFF	TGTGCATCGGCAGCGGGGAGGAACACCGGGGAGCTGTTTTTT	TRBD2	once	TRBV15	TRBJ2-2
CSARGRTGLGYTF	TGCAGTGCTAGGGGCCGGACAGGGCTCGGCTACACCTTC	TRBD1	few	TRBV20-1	TRBJ1-2
CSARDPGYQPQHF	TGCAGTGCTAGAGATCCAGGGTACCAGCCCCAGCATTTT	NA	few	TRBV20-1	TRBJ1-5
CASSQGPNSNQPQHF	TGCGCCAGCAGCCAAGGACCGAATAGCAATCAGCCCCAGCATTTT	NA	NA	TRBV4-1	TRBJ1-5
CASSQSDRGNQPQHF	TGTGCCAGCAGCCAGTCCGACAGGGGAAATCAGCCCCAGCATTTT	TRBD1	NA	TRBV4-2	TRBJ1-5
CASRNRDRTEAFF	TGTGCCAGCAGGAACAGGGATCGCACTGAAGCTTTCTTT	NA	NA	TRBV2	TRBJ1-1
CASSESWGYEQYF	TGTGCCAGCAGTGAATCATGGGGCTACGAGCAGTACTTC	NA	NA	TRBV6-4	TRBJ2-7
CAWSAKGATQPQHF	TGTGCCTGGAGTGCAAAGGGCGCCACTCAGCCCCAGCATTTT	NA	NA	TRBV30	TRBJ1-5
CSARGEPRSSYEQYF	TGCAGTGCTAGAGGAGAGCCGCGAAGCTCCTACGAGCAGTACTTC	NA	NA	TRBV20-1	TRBJ2-7
CSARAGPGPGLGEQYF	TGCAGTGCTAGGGCTGGGCCGGGGCCAGGCCTTGGGGAGCAGTACTTC	NA	NA	TRBV20-1	TRBJ2-7
CASRRTGHVLTF	TGTGCCAGCAGGAGGACAGGCCACGTCCTGACTTTC	TRBD1	NA	TRBV5-8	TRBJ2-6
CASSFGTGHQPQHF	TGTGCCAGCAGTTTCGGGACAGGGCATCAGCCCCAGCATTTT	TRBD1	NA	TRBV12-3/TRBV12-4	TRBJ1-5
CASSLARVNTEAFF	TGTGCCAGCAGTTTAGCTCGTGTGAACACTGAAGCTTTCTTT	NA	NA	TRBV12-3/TRBV12-4	TRBJ1-1
CASSIGTGSYEQYF	TGTGCCAGCAGCATCGGGACAGGCTCCTACGAGCAGTACTTC	TRBD1	NA	TRBV7-2	TRBJ2-7
CASPNPAGCTDTQYF	TGTGCCAGCCCAAACCCAGCGGGGTGCACAGATACGCAGTATTTT	NA	NA	TRBV21-1	TRBJ2-3
CASSHRAANTGELFF	TGTGCCAGCAGCCACAGGGCCGCGAACACCGGGGAGCTGTTTTTT	NA	few	TRBV7-8	TRBJ2-2
CASSFYSGLGKETQYF	TGTGCCAGCAGCTTTTACTCGGGACTAGGGAAAGAGACCCAGTACTTC	TRBD2	NA	TRBV7-2	TRBJ2-5
CASSRDSNQPQHF	TGTGCCAGCAGCAGAGATAGCAATCAGCCCCAGCATTTT	NA	few	TRBV11-2	TRBJ1-5
CASSYILNTEAFF	TGTGCCAGCAGCTACATCCTGAACACTGAAGCTTTCTTT	NA	NA	TRBV11-3	TRBJ1-1
CASSESNRLSYTF	TGCGCCAGCAGTGAGTCGAATCGCTTGAGCTACACCTTC	NA	NA	TRBV10-2	TRBJ1-2
CASSKGASSSYEQYF	TGTGCCAGCAGCAAAGGAGCGTCAAGCTCCTACGAGCAGTACTTC	NA	few	TRBV11-3	TRBJ2-7
CASSYRAGTNYGYTF	TGTGCCAGCAGCTATCGGGCAGGGACGAACTATGGCTACACCTTC	NA	few	TRBV7-2	TRBJ1-2
CASSFQGTEAFF	TGTGCCAGCAGCTTTCAGGGCACTGAAGCTTTCTTT	NA	NA	TRBV11-3	TRBJ1-1
CASSPKTSGGQGELFF	TGTGCCAGCAGCCCAAAGACTAGCGGGGGGCAAGGGGAGCTGTTTTTT	TRBD2	NA	TRBV27	TRBJ2-2
CASTQEGAAYEQYF	TGTGCCAGCACCCAAGAGGGGGCGGCCTACGAGCAGTACTTC	TRBD1	NA	TRBV12-3/TRBV12-4	TRBJ2-7
CASSDSTTGPNQPQHF	TGTGCCAGCAGTGATTCGACGACAGGTCCTAATCAGCCCCAGCATTTT	NA	few	TRBV2	TRBJ1-5
CSASPPGLAGGLGTQYF	TGCAGTGCTAGCCCCCCTGGACTAGCGGGGGGGCTCGGGACCCAGTACTTC	TRBD2	few	TRBV20-1	TRBJ2-5
CASITQGNDGYTF	TGTGCCAGCATCACACAGGGAAACGATGGCTACACCTTC	NA	few	TRBV6-1	TRBJ1-2